The 32 T cell receptor beta chains listed next were all sequenced from one sample in a study of blood T cell repertoires in COVID-19. Only in-frame clones appear in the TCRdb table, and some are missing; sequencing was by immunoSEQ multiplex PCR. Among tens of thousands of clones listed, around 90% were seen once. The sample taken for sequencing was peripheral blood. The receptors were sampled from a woman between 70 and 85 years old with active COVID-19.

This chain connects TRBV2 to TRBJ1-2; no firm D call. The CDR3 spans 13 residues. Germline CDR1 SNHLY, CDR2 FYNNEI. V lost 2 bases and J 8 bases, leaving 12 bases between the germline ends. CDR3 DNA: TGTGCCAGCAGTGAATCCCTACGGGGAGGCTACACCTTC. Its translation is CASSESLRGGYTF. Full variable domain (remainder filled in from reference TRBV2 and TRBJ1-2): EPEVTQTPSHQVTQMGQEVILRCVPISNHLYFYWYRQILGQKVEFLVSFYNNEISEKSEIFDDQFSVERPDGSNFTLKIRSTKLEDSAMYFCASSESLRGGYTFGSGTRLTVV.

The rearrangement joins TRBV30 to TRBJ2-1; 7 nucleotides line up with TRBD1. Germline-derived CDR1 and CDR2 are GTSNPN and SVGIG (reference sequence). The CDR3 is 12 residues long. J lost 16 bases, V lost 0 bases, and 9 bases had no gene match. CDR3 in amino acids: CAWSVPTGSTFF. In nucleotides, the CDR3 is TGTGCCTGGAGTGTACCGACAGGGTCGACATTCTTC.

The rearrangement joins TRBV28 to TRBJ2-7; the match to TRBD1 covers 11 bases. This CDR3 is built from 15 residues. CDR1 is MDHEN, CDR2 SYDVKM, per germline. V lost 6 bases, J lost 5 bases, and 9 bases stayed unmatched. The CDR3 is CASRFGGTGGHEQYF. CDR3 nucleotide sequence: TGTGCCAGCAGGTTCGGCGGGACAGGGGGTCACGAGCAGTACTTC.

This chain connects TRBV5-6 to TRBJ2-2; 8 bases map to TRBD1. The V gene's germline CDR1 is SGHDT and CDR2 YYEEEE. The J segment lost 14 bases and the V segment lost 1 base, leaving 4 bases of the junction unmatched. CDR3 length: 12 residues. This CDR3 is CASSLRPGGLFF. The CDR3 DNA reads as TGTGCCAGCAGCTTGCGGCCAGGGGGCCTGTTTTTT.

The chain uses TRBV6-5 and TRBJ1-6, with D possibly being TRBD1 (5 bases). The CDR3 covers 13 residues. The V and J ends lost 8 bases and 7 bases respectively, with 12 bases between them. Per the germline V gene, CDR1 is MNHEY and CDR2 is SVGAGI. Here the CDR3 reads CASRGDYNSPLHF. The CDR3 coding sequence is TGTGCCAGCCGGGGGGACTACAATTCACCCCTCCACTTT.

The genes are TRBV29-1 and TRBJ2-7, with a tentative D call TRBD1 (6 bases). This CDR3 is built from 12 residues. Trimming shortened V by 4 bases and J by 2 bases, and 9 bases separated the two germline ends. CDR1 is SQVTM and CDR2 is ANQGSEA in the germline V gene. The CDR3, as DNA: TGCAGCGTTGCCCGGGACACCTACGAGCAGTACTTC. Its protein product is CSVARDTYEQYF.

The chain carries TRBV2 and TRBJ2-1, with 8 bases aligning to TRBD2. The CDR3 has 15 residues. J was trimmed by 4 bases and V by 3 bases; bases with no gene match: 5. Germline V gives CDR1 SNHLY, CDR2 FYNNEI. The DNA for the CDR3 is TGTGCCAGCAGTGACCGGGGGGGATCTTACAATGAGCAGTTCTTC. Protein: CASSDRGGSYNEQFF.

The chain links TRBV4-1 to TRBJ2-1; the match to TRBD2 covers 8 bases. This CDR3 spans 14 amino acids. Unmatched junction bases numbered 8, after V lost 6 bases and J lost 7 bases. The germline V gene encodes CDR1 MGHRA and CDR2 YSYEKL. CDR3 DNA sequence: TGCGCCAGCAGGGCGGGGGGCCCCGGGAATGAGCAGTTCTTC. Its protein product is CASRAGGPGNEQFF.

This chain links TRBV7-2 with TRBJ1-4; D uncertain. This CDR3 contains 13 residues. Trimming removed 1 base at V and 11 bases at J, with 11 bases between. Germline assignment: CDR1 SGHTA and CDR2 FQGNSA. Here the CDR3 reads CASSLGRRGKLFF. The CDR3 DNA sequence: TGTGCCAGCAGCTTAGGGAGGCGGGGTAAACTGTTTTTT. The full variable domain, its missing parts supplied by reference TRBV7-2 and TRBJ1-4, is GAGVSQSPSNKVTEKGKDVELRCDPISGHTALYWYRQSLGQGLEFLIYFQGNSAPDKSGLPSDRFSAERTGGSVSTLTIQRTQQEDSAVYLCASSLGRRGKLFFGSGTQLSVL.

The chain recombines TRBV28 with TRBJ2-1; weak D call: TRBD2 (6 bases). CDR3 length: 16 residues. The V end lost 8 bases, the J end lost 0 bases, and 17 bases lay between the germline ends. Germline V gives CDR1 MDHEN, CDR2 SYDVKM. The CDR3 coding sequence is TGTGCCAGCGGTCCGCCTACTAGCCTCTCCTACAATGAGCAGTTCTTC. Protein: CASGPPTSLSYNEQFF.

J is TRBJ2-7 and V is TRBV6-2 or TRBV6-3; D remains unclear. CDR3 length: 11 amino acids. Deletions cut 4 bases from V and 2 bases from J, with 3 bases between. Germline loops: CDR1 MNHEY, CDR2 SVGEGT. CDR3 sequence reads: CASSFTYEQYF. The CDR3 nucleotides read TGTGCCAGCAGTTTTACCTACGAGCAGTACTTC.

This chain uses TRBV11-2 with TRBJ2-5; 9 nucleotides line up with TRBD2. J was trimmed by 4 bases and V by 11 bases; bases with no gene match: 14. CDR3 length equals 15 residues. The germline V gene has CDR1 SGHAT and CDR2 FQNNGV. The CDR3 here is CARTGGSSGGETQYF. The CDR3 DNA reads TGTGCCCGCACCGGGGGGAGTAGCGGGGGAGAGACCCAGTACTTC.

The V gene is TRBV3-1 (or the pseudogene TRBV3-2), the J gene TRBJ1-1; D is perhaps TRBD1 (5 bases). The CDR3 consists of 14 residues. Germline CDR1 and CDR2: LGHDT and YNNKEL (reference sequence). The V gene lost 0 bases and the J gene lost 5 bases, with 10 bases spanning the gap. In DNA, the CDR3 is TGTGCCAGCAGCCAAGATGGGGGGAGGACTGAAGCTTTCTTT. Its translation: CASSQDGGRTEAFF.

This chain joins TRBV5-5 and TRBJ1-4, with D uncertain. Germline V gives CDR1 SGHKS, CDR2 YYEKEE (reference sequence). CDR3 length: 14 residues. The V end was cut by 0 bases, the J end by 5 bases, with 8 bases between. CDR3 loop: CASSLGLLNEKLFF. The CDR3 nucleotides are TGTGCCAGCAGCTTGGGACTGTTAAATGAAAAACTGTTTTTT.

This sequence joins TRBV4-1 and TRBJ1-4, with D perhaps TRBD1 (5 bases). V was cut by 0 bases and J by 8 bases, with 13 bases left in between. Per germline, CDR1 MGHRA and CDR2 YSYEKL. The CDR3 loop spans 15 amino acids. The CDR3 nucleotides are TGCGCCAGCAGCCAAGATCCGGGGGTTGCGGAAAAACTGTTTTTT. Protein product: CASSQDPGVAEKLFF.

This chain links TRBV19 with TRBJ2-1, with TRBD2 matching over 9 bases. Unmatched junction bases numbered 8, after V lost 6 bases and J lost 5 bases. The CDR3 has 15 amino acids. CDR1 is LNHDA, CDR2 SQIVND, per germline (reference sequence). CDR3 residues: CASSETSGLNNEQFF. DNA for the CDR3: TGTGCCAGTAGCGAAACTAGCGGGCTAAACAATGAGCAGTTCTTC.

This clone was counted only a few times. The genes are TRBV3-1 (or the pseudogene TRBV3-2) and TRBJ1-1; D is unresolved. Germline values: CDR1 LGHDT, CDR2 YNNKEL (reference sequence). The CDR3 spans 14 residues. V was trimmed by 1 base and J by 1 base, leaving 7 bases between them. The CDR3 sequence is CASSQVPGNTEAFF. The CDR3 DNA sequence: TGTGCCAGCAGCCAAGTGCCAGGGAACACTGAAGCTTTCTTT.

This chain uses TRBV7-3 with TRBJ2-6, with 8 bases that match TRBD1. Trimming removed 7 bases from V and 2 bases from J; junction bases left unmatched: 4. Germline CDR1 and CDR2: SGHTA and FQGTGA. CDR3 length equals 15 residues. The CDR3 nucleotides are TGTGCCAGCACCTCAGGGGGCGCTGGGGCCAACGTCCTGACTTTC. Its translation: CASTSGGAGANVLTF.

The CDR3 loop is CASSQGYRGSTDTQYF. The DNA for the CDR3 is TGTGCCAGCAGCCAGGGTTATCGAGGCAGCACAGATACGCAGTATTTT. The chain links TRBV4-2 to TRBJ2-3; D remains unclear. The CDR3 totals 16 residues. Looked up from germline, CDR1 is LGHNA and CDR2 is YNFKEQ. Trimming stripped 3 bases from V and 0 bases from J, with 13 bases between.

Note on this clone: One base away lies a much larger clone, so this may be a sequencing read error. Other nucleotide sequences in the sample specify the same CDR3. V and J are TRBV4-1 and TRBJ1-2; weak D call: TRBD1 (5 bases). This CDR3 spans 13 amino acids. Germline values: CDR1 MGHRA, CDR2 YSYEKL. Here the CDR3 reads CASSQGRAHGYTF. CDR3 DNA: TGCGCCAGTAGCCAAGGCAGGGCTCATGGCTACACCTTC.

The gene calls are TRBV7-3 and TRBJ2-3, with D possibly matching TRBD2 (5 bases). This CDR3 region has 14 residues. The V gene lost 8 bases and the J gene lost 1 base, with 13 bases spanning the gap. Per the germline V gene, CDR1 is SGHTA and CDR2 is FQGTGA. CDR3 in amino acids: CASQAGGRTDTQYF. The CDR3 bases are TGTGCCAGCCAAGCTGGAGGCCGCACAGATACGCAGTATTTT.

This chain connects TRBV2 to TRBJ2-5; 9 nucleotides match TRBD2. This CDR3 region has 15 residues. From germline, CDR1 is SNHLY and CDR2 FYNNEI. J lost 9 bases, V lost 3 bases, and 11 bases had no gene match. CDR3 protein: CASSDRLAGSDAQYF. CDR3 nucleotide sequence: TGTGCCAGCAGTGACCGGCTAGCGGGGAGCGATGCCCAGTACTTC.

This chain links TRBV4-3 with TRBJ1-2, with TRBD1 matching 7 bases. CDR1 and CDR2 (germline): LGHNA, YSLEER. V was pared by 1 base and J by 7 bases, with 6 bases of the junction left unmatched. The CDR3 totals 14 residues. The CDR3 coding sequence is TGCGCCAGCAGCCAAGGGGGGACAGCCGTTGGCTACACCTTC. Amino acid sequence: CASSQGGTAVGYTF.

This chain uses TRBV24-1 with TRBJ2-3, with D possibly TRBD2 on 7 matching bases. Germline CDR1 and CDR2: KGHDR and SFDVKD. V dropped 3 bases and J dropped 4 bases, with 19 bases sitting between them. The CDR3 spans 17 residues. The CDR3 spells CATSDSRGGARADTQYF. The CDR3 DNA reads TGTGCCACCAGTGATAGCCGAGGGGGGGCCAGGGCAGATACGCAGTATTTT.

The table lists this clone with a few counts. This chain links TRBV14 with TRBJ2-1; 8 nucleotides line up with TRBD2. CDR1 and CDR2 from the germline V gene are SGHDN and FVKESK. Losses at the gene ends were 4 bases for V and 2 bases for J; bases not matched to a gene: 4. This CDR3 contains 15 residues. CDR3 protein: CASSLSGVTYNEQFF. As DNA, the CDR3 is TGTGCCAGCAGCCTTAGCGGGGTCACCTACAATGAGCAGTTCTTC.

V is TRBV4-1 and J is TRBJ1-1; the D is unclear. V lost 1 base and J lost 0, with 12 bases in between. The CDR3 extends over 16 amino acids. Germline values: CDR1 MGHRA, CDR2 YSYEKL. The DNA for the CDR3 is TGCGCCAGCAGCCAAGGTTATAATAACATGAACACTGAAGCTTTCTTT. Translated: CASSQGYNNMNTEAFF.

The V call is TRBV2, the J call TRBJ2-1; 7 bases line up with TRBD2. Trimming removed 6 bases from V and 7 bases from J; junction bases left unmatched: 9. The CDR3 length is 14 residues. Per germline, CDR1 SNHLY and CDR2 FYNNEI. CDR3 nucleotide sequence: TGTGCCAGCAGGACGGGACTAAAGCGGAATGAGCAGTTCTTC. Protein: CASRTGLKRNEQFF.

The gene calls are TRBV3-1 (or the pseudogene TRBV3-2) and TRBJ2-1; 7 bases map to TRBD2. V dropped 4 bases and J dropped 3; count of bases not matched to a gene: 6. CDR1 LGHDT and CDR2 YNNKEL come from the germline V gene (reference sequence). This CDR3 region has 15 residues. CDR3 region: CASSLSLAGYNEQFF. For the CDR3, the DNA is TGTGCCAGCAGCCTAAGTTTAGCGGGCTACAATGAGCAGTTCTTC.

The rearrangement joins TRBV27 to TRBJ1-4; D might be TRBD1 (6 bases). V was cut by 8 bases and J by 4 bases, with 23 bases left in between. The length of the CDR3 is 17 residues. Germline V gives CDR1 MNHEY, CDR2 SMNVEV (reference sequence). The CDR3 loop reads CASSQTGFYLSNEKLFF. CDR3 DNA: TGTGCCAGCTCTCAAACAGGGTTCTATTTGAGTAATGAAAAACTGTTTTTT.

The V gene is TRBV12-3 or TRBV12-4, the J gene TRBJ2-3, with D unresolved. CDR3 length: 12 amino acids. V was shortened by 5 bases and J by 6 bases, with 9 bases between the two germline ends. In nucleotides, the CDR3 is TGTGCCAGCAGTCTTATCGGGGATACGCAGTATTTT. Protein product: CASSLIGDTQYF.

As DNA, the CDR3 is TGCGCCAGCAGCCAAGATAGCGGGGGGTACACCGGGGAGCTGTTTTTT. Its translation is CASSQDSGGYTGELFF. The chain links TRBV4-1 to TRBJ2-2; 10 bases agree with TRBD2. V gave up 0 bases and J gave up 3 bases; unmatched junction bases: 1. Germline assignment: CDR1 MGHRA and CDR2 YSYEKL. This CDR3 region has 16 residues.

The chain recombines TRBV9 with TRBJ2-3; weak D call: TRBD2 (5 bases). Trimming took off 4 bases at V and 0 bases at J, with 12 bases between the two ends. This CDR3 comprises 15 residues. Germline CDR1 and CDR2: SGDLS and YYNGEE. CDR3 in DNA: TGTGCCAGCAGCCCCGAGGGCGGGAGCACAGATACGCAGTATTTT. Residues: CASSPEGGSTDTQYF. The full variable domain, rest sourced from reference TRBV9 and TRBJ2-3, is DSGVTQTPKHLITATGQRVTLRCSPRSGDLSVYWYQQSLDQGLQFLIQYYNGEERAKGNILERFSAQQFPDLHSELNLSSLELGDSALYFCASSPEGGSTDTQYFGPGTRLTVL.